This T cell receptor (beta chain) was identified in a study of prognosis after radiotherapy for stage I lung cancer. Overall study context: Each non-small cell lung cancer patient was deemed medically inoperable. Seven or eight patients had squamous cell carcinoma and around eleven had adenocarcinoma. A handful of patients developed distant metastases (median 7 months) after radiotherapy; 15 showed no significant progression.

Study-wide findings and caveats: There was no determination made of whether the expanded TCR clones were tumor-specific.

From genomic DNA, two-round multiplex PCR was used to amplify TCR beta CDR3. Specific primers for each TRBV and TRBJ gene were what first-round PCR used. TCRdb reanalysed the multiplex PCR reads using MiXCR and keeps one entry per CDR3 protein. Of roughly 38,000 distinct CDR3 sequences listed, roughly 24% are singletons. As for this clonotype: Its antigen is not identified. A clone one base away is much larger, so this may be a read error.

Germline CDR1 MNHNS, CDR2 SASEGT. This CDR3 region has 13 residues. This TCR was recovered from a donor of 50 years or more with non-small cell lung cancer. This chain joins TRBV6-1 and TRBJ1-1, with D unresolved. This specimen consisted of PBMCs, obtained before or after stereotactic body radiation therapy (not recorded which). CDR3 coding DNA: TGTGCCAGCAGTCCCGGAGAAAGCACTGAAGATTTCTTT. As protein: CASSPGESTEDFF.